This T cell receptor (beta chain) is from a study of blood T cell repertoires in COVID-19. Generated by immunoSEQ multiplex PCR, the TCRdb table keeps only in-frame clones and is missing some. The table lists fewer than 250,000 clones, under 90% of them singletons. In germline, CDR1 is LGHNA, CDR2 YSLEER. The CDR3 has 16 amino acids. V was shortened by 2 bases and J by 4 bases, with 12 bases between the two germline ends. Those enrolled, adults aged about 18 to 95 years, came from fewer than 25 US areas. The source of this sequence is a woman in her 40s who had been exposed to COVID-19. Specimen: PBMCs or T cells enriched from blood (not recorded which). The chain joins TRBV4-3 to TRBJ2-6, with D perhaps TRBD1 (6 bases). The CDR3 DNA follows: TGCGCCAGCAGCCAATTAAGGGGGACCGGGGCCAACGTCCTGACTTTC. Protein product: CASSQLRGTGANVLTF.